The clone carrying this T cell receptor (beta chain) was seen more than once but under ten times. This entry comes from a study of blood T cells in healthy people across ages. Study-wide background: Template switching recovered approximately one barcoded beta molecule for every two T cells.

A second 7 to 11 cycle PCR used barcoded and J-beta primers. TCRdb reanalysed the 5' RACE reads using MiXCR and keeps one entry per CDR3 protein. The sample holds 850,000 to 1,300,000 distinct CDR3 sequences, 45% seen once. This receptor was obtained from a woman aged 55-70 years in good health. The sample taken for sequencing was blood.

CDR3 in amino acids: CSIETGGLYEQYF. The CDR3 DNA reads TGCAGCATAGAGACAGGGGGCCTCTACGAGCAGTACTTC. The chain couples TRBV29-1 to TRBJ2-7, with 10 bases aligning to TRBD1. This CDR3 is 13 amino acids long. Germline assignment: CDR1 SQVTM and CDR2 ANQGSEA. Losses at the gene ends were 8 bases for V and 3 bases for J; bases not matched to a gene: 7.